These T cell receptor beta chains were read from a single sample in a study of human T cells and chemical hapten exposure. Using its own MiXCR run on the RACE reads, TCRdb lists one record per CDR3 protein. This sample has some 97,000 distinct CDR3 sequences, with 25% to 35% found just once. The starting material was whole blood, obtained in connection with sensitization to the hapten diphenylcyclopropenone (DPC). The receptors shown here come from a middle-aged man with alopecia areata. Some clones in this sample may be carry-over from other donors' samples. The CDR3 runs from the conserved cysteine through the conserved F or W. The order of the fields is V gene, J gene, clone size, D gene, CDR3 DNA, CDR3 protein. A D gene is named only where the DNA matches it firmly. For some rows the clone size is stated as once, few or many, or as a class when expanded; others skip it.

V gene: TRBV28; J gene: TRBJ1-1; clone size: .; D gene: TRBD1; CDR3 DNA: TGTGCCAGCAGTTTAGTACCACAGGGGGCTAGTACTGAAGCTTTCTTT; CDR3 protein: CASSLVPQGASTEAFF
V gene: TRBV12-3/TRBV12-4; J gene: TRBJ2-2; clone size: .; D gene: .; CDR3 DNA: TGTGCCAGCAGCAGCCAAAGCACCGGGGAGCTGTTTTTT; CDR3 protein: CASSSQSTGELFF
V gene: TRBV25-1; J gene: TRBJ2-7; clone size: .; D gene: TRBD1; CDR3 DNA: TGTGCCAGCGCTTGGAGGACAGGGGGCGTCTGGGAGCAGTACTTC; CDR3 protein: CASAWRTGGVWEQYF
V gene: TRBV28; J gene: TRBJ1-4; clone size: .; D gene: TRBD1; CDR3 DNA: TGTGCCAGCAGTTTGGCCGGGACAGGGGTTTCGGCAACTAATGAAAAACTGTTTTTT; CDR3 protein: CASSLAGTGVSATNEKLFF
V gene: TRBV9; J gene: TRBJ2-1; clone size: many; D gene: .; CDR3 DNA: TGTGCCAGCAGCGTAGGAACATTGGGTAACAATGAGCAGTTCTTC; CDR3 protein: CASSVGTLGNNEQFF
V gene: TRBV9; J gene: TRBJ2-4; clone size: .; D gene: TRBD1; CDR3 DNA: TGTGCCAGCAGCCGAGGACAGGGCGACATTCAGTACTTC; CDR3 protein: CASSRGQGDIQYF
V gene: TRBV19; J gene: TRBJ1-4; clone size: .; D gene: .; CDR3 DNA: TGTGCCAGTAGTATCTCCGGGGGCCTGCCTGGAAAACTGTTTTTT; CDR3 protein: CASSISGGLPGKLFF
V gene: TRBV7-8; J gene: TRBJ2-7; clone size: .; D gene: TRBD2; CDR3 DNA: TGTGCCAGCAGCCCCTGGCTAGCGGGAGTTGTGCAGTACTTC; CDR3 protein: CASSPWLAGVVQYF
V gene: TRBV20-1; J gene: TRBJ1-1; clone size: .; D gene: .; CDR3 DNA: TGCAGTGCTAGGCTGACAGACACTGAAGCTTTCTTT; CDR3 protein: CSARLTDTEAFF
V gene: TRBV2; J gene: TRBJ1-2; clone size: .; D gene: .; CDR3 DNA: TGTGCCAGCAAATACTATGGCTACACCTTC; CDR3 protein: CASKYYGYTF
V gene: TRBV18; J gene: TRBJ1-1; clone size: few; D gene: .; CDR3 DNA: TGTGCCAGCTCAGAAAGACAAATACTTGAAGCTTTCTTT; CDR3 protein: CASSERQILEAFF
V gene: TRBV6-6; J gene: TRBJ1-1; clone size: .; D gene: .; CDR3 DNA: TGTGCCAGCAGCCGTGTGAACGCGGGTAGGACTGAAGCTTTCTTT; CDR3 protein: CASSRVNAGRTEAFF
V gene: TRBV6-2/TRBV6-3; J gene: TRBJ2-7; clone size: .; D gene: TRBD2; CDR3 DNA: TGTGCCAGCGAGTCGAGCGGGAGTCGGGCCGAGCAGTACTTC; CDR3 protein: CASESSGSRAEQYF
V gene: TRBV18; J gene: TRBJ1-5; clone size: many; D gene: TRBD1; CDR3 DNA: TGTGCCAGCTCACCAGGGACAGGGACGGTTCAGCCCCAGCATTTT; CDR3 protein: CASSPGTGTVQPQHF
V gene: TRBV29-1; J gene: TRBJ1-2; clone size: .; D gene: TRBD1; CDR3 DNA: TGCAGCGTAGGAGGACAGGGGAAAGGCTACACCTTC; CDR3 protein: CSVGGQGKGYTF
V gene: TRBV10-3; J gene: TRBJ1-2; clone size: .; D gene: .; CDR3 DNA: TGTGCCATCAGTAGAGAGGGAACCGATGGCTACACCTTC; CDR3 protein: CAISREGTDGYTF
V gene: TRBV6-1; J gene: TRBJ2-3; clone size: .; D gene: TRBD1; CDR3 DNA: TGTGCCAGCAGCCGGGACAGCTTAAAGAGGGGCCCCACAGATACGCAGTATTTT; CDR3 protein: CASSRDSLKRGPTDTQYF
V gene: TRBV7-2; J gene: TRBJ2-4; clone size: few; D gene: TRBD2; CDR3 DNA: TGTGCCAGCAGCAAAGGGGCTAGCGGGGGGGGAAAGAACATTCAGTACTTC; CDR3 protein: CASSKGASGGGKNIQYF
V gene: TRBV12-3/TRBV12-4; J gene: TRBJ2-7; clone size: .; D gene: .; CDR3 DNA: TGTGCCAGCAGTTTAAGACGAGAGCAGTACTTC; CDR3 protein: CASSLRREQYF
V gene: TRBV10-3; J gene: TRBJ1-4; clone size: .; D gene: TRBD1; CDR3 DNA: TGTGCCATCAGTGAGGGGTCCGGGACAGGTGTTGAAAAACTGTTTTTT; CDR3 protein: CAISEGSGTGVEKLFF
V gene: TRBV7-6; J gene: TRBJ2-3; clone size: .; D gene: TRBD1; CDR3 DNA: TGTGCCAGCAGCTTAGGGGGACAGACCACAGATACGCAGTATTTT; CDR3 protein: CASSLGGQTTDTQYF
V gene: TRBV28; J gene: TRBJ2-5; clone size: few; D gene: .; CDR3 DNA: TGTGCCAGCAGTGGCTCGGGGGCTTCTCAAGAGACCCAGTACTTC; CDR3 protein: CASSGSGASQETQYF
V gene: TRBV9; J gene: TRBJ2-7; clone size: few; D gene: TRBD2; CDR3 DNA: TGTGCCAGCAGCGTAGTTCCCGGGACTAGCATCAACGAGCAGTACTTC; CDR3 protein: CASSVVPGTSINEQYF
V gene: TRBV6-2/TRBV6-3; J gene: TRBJ2-3; clone size: .; D gene: .; CDR3 DNA: TGTGCCAGCGGGCGAAAGTTGGTCGGAAACGCAGATACGCAGTATTTT; CDR3 protein: CASGRKLVGNADTQYF
V gene: TRBV7-9; J gene: TRBJ1-6; clone size: once; D gene: .; CDR3 DNA: TGTGCCAGCAGCTTAGGGGACGGTTTTAATTCACCCCTCCACTTT; CDR3 protein: CASSLGDGFNSPLHF
V gene: TRBV4-3; J gene: TRBJ2-5; clone size: few; D gene: .; CDR3 DNA: TGCGCCAGCAGCCAAGATCGGTCCTTGGGGTCAGAGACCCAGTACTTC; CDR3 protein: CASSQDRSLGSETQYF
V gene: TRBV12-3/TRBV12-4; J gene: TRBJ2-2; clone size: .; D gene: TRBD1; CDR3 DNA: TGTGCCAGCAGTCGGGACAGAAACACCGGGGAGCTGTTTTTT; CDR3 protein: CASSRDRNTGELFF